What follows are 14 T cell receptor beta chains derived from one specimen sequenced in a study of blood T cell repertoires in COVID-19. The assay was immunoSEQ multiplex PCR, and TCRdb's table has in-frame clones only and misses some. The sample has about 300,000 clones, roughly 85% seen once. Sequencing used PBMCs or T cells enriched from blood (not recorded which). These receptors originate from a man younger than 40 who had recovered from COVID-19.

This clone has more than one count but fewer than ten. The V call is TRBV7-8, the J call TRBJ1-6; D gene uncertain. The V end lost 2 bases, the J end lost 0 bases, and 8 bases lay between the germline ends. Germline values: CDR1 SGHVS, CDR2 FQNEAQ. The CDR3 contains 16 residues. The CDR3 sequence is CASSLLLSSYNSPLHF. The CDR3 DNA is TGTGCCAGCAGCTTACTACTGAGCTCCTATAATTCACCCCTCCACTTT.

J is TRBJ2-7 and V is TRBV11-2; D might be TRBD2 (6 bases). CDR1 SGHAT and CDR2 FQNNGV come from the germline V gene. This CDR3 is built from 16 residues. Trimming pared 1 base from V and 2 bases from J, leaving 15 bases between. In DNA form, the CDR3 reads TGTGCCAGCAGCTTAGTTAGCGGACGGGCTACCTACGAGCAGTACTTC. The encoded protein is CASSLVSGRATYEQYF.

The chain couples TRBV9 to TRBJ1-6; 8 nucleotides line up with TRBD1. The CDR3 totals 14 residues. Germline V lookup: CDR1 SGDLS, CDR2 YYNGEE. Trimming removed 3 bases from V and 10 bases from J; junction bases left unmatched: 6. CDR3 DNA: TGTGCCAGCAGCGCTCCGACAGGGGTCTCACCCCTCCACTTT. Amino acids: CASSAPTGVSPLHF.

The chain links TRBV20-1 to TRBJ1-2; a weak D match, TRBD1 (5 bases). V was clipped by 3 bases and J by 7 bases, with 12 bases between them. The germline gives CDR1 DFQATT, CDR2 SNEGSKA (reference sequence). The CDR3 length is 12 residues. CDR3 bases: TGCAGTGCTAGTTTGGCAGGGCGTGGCTACACCTTC. This translates into CSASLAGRGYTF.

The genes are TRBV2 and TRBJ2-7, with D possibly TRBD1 on 6 matching bases. The V and J ends lost 7 bases and 2 bases respectively, with 12 bases between them. This CDR3 has 13 residues. CDR1 SNHLY and CDR2 FYNNEI come from the germline V gene. The CDR3 region has the DNA TGTGCCAGCACCCGGGACATGACCTACGAGCAGTACTTC. Translating gives CASTRDMTYEQYF.

This chain uses TRBV11-3 with TRBJ2-3; D is possibly TRBD2 (6 bases). CDR1 SGHNT and CDR2 YENEEA come from the germline V gene. V was clipped by 5 bases and J by 11 bases, with 14 bases between them. There are 12 residues in the CDR3. For the CDR3, the DNA is TGTGCCAGCAGCCCCCTCGGCGGGGAGCAGTATTTT. It encodes CASSPLGGEQYF.

The rearrangement joins TRBV2 to TRBJ2-1; 16 bases align to TRBD2. V dropped 3 bases and J dropped 9; count of bases not matched to a gene: 11. CDR1 is SNHLY, CDR2 FYNNEI, per germline. The CDR3 is 18 amino acids. CDR3 loop: CASSDETGLAGGPAEQFF. In nucleotides, the CDR3 is TGTGCCAGCAGTGATGAAACGGGACTAGCGGGGGGGCCGGCTGAGCAGTTCTTC.

The rearrangement uses TRBV11-2 and TRBJ2-1; D remains unclear. Germline lookup yields CDR1 SGHAT and CDR2 FQNNGV. The CDR3 contains 15 residues. Trimming pared 1 base from V and 6 bases from J, leaving 13 bases between. CDR3 sequence (DNA): TGTGCCAGCAGCTTAGGAAGCGTCCTTGCCAATGAGCAGTTCTTC. As protein: CASSLGSVLANEQFF.

The J gene is TRBJ2-3, the V gene TRBV7-2, with TRBD1 matching over 9 bases. Germline CDR1 and CDR2: SGHTA and FQGNSA. V lost 2 bases and J lost 5; bases outside the gene matches: 5. CDR3 length: 15 residues. CDR3 sequence reads: CASSLTGQGRDTQYF. CDR3 sequence (DNA): TGTGCCAGCAGCTTAACGGGACAGGGACGAGATACGCAGTATTTT.

This chain uses TRBV10-3 with TRBJ1-6; D is possibly TRBD1 (6 bases). The germline V and J ends were trimmed by 5 bases and 5 bases, with 13 bases remaining between them. Germline lookup yields CDR1 ENHRY and CDR2 SYGVKD. CDR3 length: 15 residues. The CDR3 is CAISPGQSDNSPLHF. DNA of the CDR3: TGTGCCATCAGTCCGGGACAATCAGATAATTCACCCCTCCACTTT.

The chain couples TRBV19 to TRBJ2-1; 11 nucleotides agree with TRBD2. V shed 10 bases, J shed 7 bases, and the junction held 9 bases outside the gene matches. CDR3 length: 14 amino acids. From germline, CDR1 is LNHDA and CDR2 SQIVND (reference sequence). The CDR3 DNA reads as TGTGCCACCTTTAGCGGGGGGGCTAAGAATGAGCAGTTCTTC. Translated: CATFSGGAKNEQFF.

CDR3 sequence: CAISESMGTVVATNEKLFF. CDR3 nucleotides: TGTGCCATCAGTGAGTCGATGGGGACAGTAGTTGCAACTAATGAAAAACTGTTTTTT. This chain uses TRBV10-3 with TRBJ1-4; 7 bases match TRBD1. Trimming at V came to 0 bases and at J to 0 bases, leaving 10 bases not matched to a gene. Germline-derived CDR1 and CDR2 are ENHRY and SYGVKD. The CDR3 loop spans 19 amino acids.

V and J are TRBV3-1 (or the pseudogene TRBV3-2) and TRBJ1-2, with D possibly matching TRBD1 (5 bases). V was trimmed by 0 bases and J by 4 bases, leaving 15 bases between them. The germline V gene has CDR1 LGHDT and CDR2 YNNKEL (reference sequence). The length of the CDR3 is 16 residues. The CDR3 sequence is CASSQDGGIPLYGYTF. The CDR3 DNA sequence: TGTGCCAGCAGCCAAGACGGGGGGATCCCCCTCTATGGCTACACCTTC.

The J gene is TRBJ2-1, the V gene TRBV5-1, with D perhaps matching TRBD1 (6 bases). CDR3 length: 14 residues. The germline V gene has CDR1 SGHRS and CDR2 YFSETQ. The germline V and J ends were trimmed by 3 bases and 6 bases, with 13 bases remaining between them. The CDR3 coding sequence is TGCGCCAGCAGCTCAGGACAGCCCTCCAATGAGCAGTTCTTC. This encodes CASSSGQPSNEQFF.